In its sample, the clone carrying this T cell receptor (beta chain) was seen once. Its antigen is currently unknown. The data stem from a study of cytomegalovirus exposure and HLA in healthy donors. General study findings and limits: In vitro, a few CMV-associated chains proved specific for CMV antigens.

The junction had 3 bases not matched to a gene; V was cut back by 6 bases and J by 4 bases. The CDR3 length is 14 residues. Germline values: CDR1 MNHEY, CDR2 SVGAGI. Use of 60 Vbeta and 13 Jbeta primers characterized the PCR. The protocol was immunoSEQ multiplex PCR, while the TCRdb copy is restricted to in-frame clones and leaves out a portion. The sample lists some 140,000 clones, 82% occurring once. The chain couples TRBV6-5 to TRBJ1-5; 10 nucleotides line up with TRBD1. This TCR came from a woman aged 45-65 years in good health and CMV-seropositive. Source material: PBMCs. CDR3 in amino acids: CASRMGQGNQPQHF. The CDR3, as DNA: TGTGCCAGCAGGATGGGACAGGGGAATCAGCCCCAGCATTTT.